These 18 T cell receptor beta chains share one sample of origin, sequenced in a study of blood T cell repertoires in COVID-19. TCRdb's copy holds only in-frame clones and misses some; the assay was immunoSEQ multiplex PCR. The profile shows approximately 220,000 clones, about 86% of them singletons. Material for sequencing was peripheral blood. These receptors originate from a woman in her sixties with acute or convalescent COVID-19.

The V gene is TRBV24-1, the J gene TRBJ2-2; no definite D call. Trimming cost V 4 bases and J 7 bases, with 9 bases left between them. CDR1 is KGHDR, CDR2 SFDVKD, per germline. The CDR3 runs 13 residues. The DNA of the CDR3 is TGTGCCACCAGTGACATCCCCGGCGGGGAGCTGTTTTTT. It codes for CATSDIPGGELFF.

The chain carries TRBV18 and TRBJ1-2, with 7 bases aligning to TRBD1. V was pared by 4 bases and J by 3 bases, with 11 bases of the junction left unmatched. This CDR3 spans 16 amino acids. The germline V gene encodes CDR1 KGHSH and CDR2 LQKENI. The CDR3 sequence is CASSRRLLGQDYGYTF. CDR3 DNA: TGTGCCAGCTCACGCCGATTATTAGGACAGGACTATGGCTACACCTTC.

The V and J genes are TRBV14 and TRBJ1-6; 8 bases line up with TRBD1. Germline CDR1 SGHDN, CDR2 FVKESK. The CDR3 totals 15 residues. V was pared by 5 bases and J by 3 bases, with 3 bases of the junction left unmatched. CDR3 sequence (DNA): TGTGCCAGCAGCATTACAGGGGGCTATAATTCACCCCTCCACTTT. As protein: CASSITGGYNSPLHF. Drawing the rest from reference TRBV14 and TRBJ1-6, the complete variable domain is EAGVTQFPSHSVIEKGQTVTLRCDPISGHDNLYWYRRVMGKEIKFLLHFVKESKQDESGMPNNRFLAERTGGTYSTLKVQPAELEDSGVYFCASSITGGYNSPLHFGNGTRLTVT.

J is TRBJ2-3 and V is TRBV5-4; TRBD2 agrees at 9 bases. Germline assignment: CDR1 SGHNT and CDR2 YYREEE (reference sequence). The CDR3 is made up of 14 amino acids. V lost 0 bases to trimming and J lost 5 bases; unmatched junction nucleotides: 1. The CDR3 sequence: CASSLGSGGDTQYF. The DNA for the CDR3 is TGTGCCAGCAGCTTGGGTAGCGGGGGAGATACGCAGTATTTT.

There are a few counts of this clone. This chain connects TRBV5-1 to TRBJ2-2, with D possibly being TRBD1 (5 bases). Germline loops: CDR1 SGHRS, CDR2 YFSETQ. CDR3 length: 15 residues. Trimming shortened V by 4 bases and J by 0 bases, and 10 bases separated the two germline ends. CDR3 region: CASSIGHANTGELFF. CDR3 coding DNA: TGCGCCAGCAGCATCGGACACGCGAACACCGGGGAGCTGTTTTTT.

This rearrangement joins TRBV10-3 to TRBJ1-5; 7 positions match TRBD1. The V segment lost 7 bases and the J segment 4 bases; nucleotides outside the gene matches: 4. In germline, CDR1 is ENHRY, CDR2 SYGVKD. The CDR3 is 13 amino acids. This CDR3 is CAITQDRNQPQHF. In nucleotides, the CDR3 is TGTGCCATCACCCAGGACAGGAATCAGCCCCAGCATTTT.

This chain links TRBV4-3 with TRBJ2-5; TRBD2 is a possible D gene (5 bases). The CDR3 covers 15 residues. Trimming removed 2 bases from V and 4 bases from J, with 14 bases in between. The germline CDR1 and CDR2 sequences are LGHNA and YSLEER. DNA for the CDR3: TGCGCCAGCAGCCAATCACTGACGGGGAGAGAGACCCAGTACTTC. Its protein product is CASSQSLTGRETQYF.

J is TRBJ1-4 and V is TRBV19, with D possibly matching TRBD1 (6 bases). Germline CDR1 is LNHDA and CDR2 is SQIVND (reference sequence). The V end lost 3 bases, the J end lost 0 bases, and 14 bases lay between the germline ends. CDR3 length: 17 residues. The CDR3 here is CASSMGTGKPTNEKLFF. The CDR3 nucleotides are TGTGCCAGTAGTATGGGAACAGGGAAGCCAACTAATGAAAAACTGTTTTTT. Full variable domain (remainder filled in from reference TRBV19 and TRBJ1-4): DGGITQSPKYLFRKEGQNVTLSCEQNLNHDAMYWYRQDPGQGLRLIYYSQIVNDFQKGDIAEGYSVSREKKESFPLTVTSAQKNPTAFYLCASSMGTGKPTNEKLFFGSGTQLSVL.

Here the CDR3 reads CASCSGDHTDTQYF. The CDR3 DNA reads as TGTGCCAGCTGTAGCGGTGACCACACAGATACGCAGTATTTT. The genes are TRBV6-5 and TRBJ2-3, with D tentatively TRBD2 (6 bases). The V end was cut by 8 bases, the J end by 2 bases, with 14 bases between. The CDR3 has 14 amino acids. Germline V gives CDR1 MNHEY, CDR2 SVGAGI.

V usage is TRBV5-1 and J usage is TRBJ2-3; D call uncertain. CDR3 length equals 11 residues. The V gene lost 3 bases and the J gene lost 4 bases, with 3 bases spanning the gap. Looked up from germline, CDR1 is SGHRS and CDR2 is YFSETQ. The CDR3 coding sequence is TGCGCCAGCAGCTCCGCAGATACGCAGTATTTT. Translating gives CASSSADTQYF.

This chain joins TRBV11-2 and TRBJ2-2; 11 bases are a match to TRBD1. From germline, CDR1 is SGHAT and CDR2 FQNNGV. Trimming at V came to 5 bases and at J to 6 bases, leaving 2 bases not matched to a gene. The CDR3 contains 14 residues. In DNA, the CDR3 is TGTGCCAGCAGCACGGGACAGGGGGCCGGGGAGCTGTTTTTT. Translated: CASSTGQGAGELFF.

The chain joins TRBV28 to TRBJ2-2; D is perhaps TRBD2 (7 bases). This CDR3 has 17 residues. With 6 bases removed from V and 4 bases from J, the gap between germline ends came to 21 bases. Germline lookup yields CDR1 MDHEN and CDR2 SYDVKM. Here the CDR3 reads CASSFPKRGASTGELFF. The CDR3 DNA reads TGTGCCAGCAGCTTCCCGAAACGGGGGGCTTCCACCGGGGAGCTGTTTTTT.

This clone has only a few counts. The gene calls are TRBV7-2 and TRBJ1-2; TRBD1 aligns across 7 bases. This CDR3 contains 14 residues. From germline, CDR1 is SGHTA and CDR2 FQGNSA. The V gene end was trimmed by 3 bases and the J gene end by 4 bases; junction bases not matched to a gene: 5. In nucleotides, the CDR3 is TGTGCCAGCAGCTTTTCCGACAGGGCCTATGGCTACACCTTC. It translates to CASSFSDRAYGYTF.

The rearrangement uses TRBV7-8 and TRBJ2-2; TRBD1 aligns across 7 bases. This CDR3 is 18 amino acids long. Germline values: CDR1 SGHVS, CDR2 FQNEAQ. V was pared by 5 bases and J by 0 bases, with 12 bases of the junction left unmatched. The CDR3 sequence: CASSPYLRDSANTGELFF. The CDR3 DNA reads TGTGCCAGCAGCCCTTATTTGAGGGACAGCGCGAACACCGGGGAGCTGTTTTTT.

The chain recombines TRBV6-5 with TRBJ1-6; D remains unclear. CDR1 and CDR2 from the germline V gene are MNHEY and SVGAGI. The germline V and J ends were trimmed by 7 bases and 8 bases, with 18 bases remaining between them. This CDR3 has 15 amino acids. The CDR3 reads CASKPGRRRDSPLHF. In DNA form, the CDR3 reads TGTGCCAGCAAACCCGGTCGAAGGAGAGATTCACCCCTCCACTTT.

The rearrangement uses TRBV7-3 and TRBJ2-3; TRBD2 matches at 9 bases. The germline V gene encodes CDR1 SGHTA and CDR2 FQGTGA. The CDR3 loop spans 15 amino acids. The V and J ends lost 2 bases and 6 bases, in that order; junction bases with no gene match: 6. The chain's CDR3 is CASSLAGGPGDTQYF. The CDR3 DNA sequence: TGTGCCAGCAGCTTAGCGGGGGGGCCTGGTGATACGCAGTATTTT.

This clone came up a few times. The J gene is TRBJ1-2, the V gene TRBV19; a weak D match, TRBD1 (6 bases). CDR1 LNHDA and CDR2 SQIVND come from the germline V gene (reference sequence). Trimming removed 4 bases from V and 4 bases from J, with 10 bases in between. The CDR3 loop spans 13 amino acids. The CDR3 coding sequence is TGTGCCAGTAGTACCCACAGGGCCTATGGCTACACCTTC. It encodes CASSTHRAYGYTF.

In its sample, this clone was seen once. This sequence joins TRBV29-1 and TRBJ1-1; D remains unclear. The CDR3 totals 13 residues. The germline CDR1 and CDR2 sequences are SQVTM and ANQGSEA. Between the trimmed V and J ends, which lost 6 bases and 5 bases, there was a span of 16 bases. DNA for the CDR3: TGCAGCGTCTTTGGAGGGTTATATACTGAAGCTTTCTTT. Protein product: CSVFGGLYTEAFF.